The 13 T cell receptor beta chains listed next were all sequenced from one sample in a study of blood T cell repertoires in COVID-19. Assay used: immunoSEQ multiplex PCR; TCRdb lists only in-frame clones, some missing. The profile shows about 160,000 clones, 70% to 90% of them singletons. The sample consisted of PBMCs or T cells enriched from blood (not recorded which). The receptors stem from a woman in her forties or fifties who had recovered from COVID-19.

This chain connects TRBV27 to TRBJ1-2, with D possibly matching TRBD1 (5 bases). Trimming pared 2 bases from V and 8 bases from J, leaving 6 bases between. The CDR3 totals 11 residues. From germline, CDR1 is MNHEY and CDR2 SMNVEV (reference sequence). CDR3 protein: CASSLRGGYTF. The CDR3 DNA follows: TGTGCCAGCAGTTTACGGGGGGGCTACACCTTC.

This clone was observed at least ten times. The chain combines TRBV19 with TRBJ1-3; D is unclear. The germline V and J ends were trimmed by 4 bases and 0 bases, with 10 bases remaining between them. This CDR3 comprises 15 residues. Germline V CDR1 and CDR2: LNHDA, SQIVND (reference sequence). The chain's CDR3 is CASSTYSRSGNTIYF. Here the CDR3 DNA reads TGTGCCAGTAGTACCTATTCCCGCTCTGGAAACACCATATATTTT.

The chain uses TRBV7-8 and TRBJ2-2, with 9 bases fitting TRBD2. Germline V gives CDR1 SGHVS, CDR2 FQNEAQ. V lost 10 bases and J lost 3; bases outside the gene matches: 15. The CDR3 has 17 amino acids. The CDR3 reads CATPGIGLATHTGELFF. CDR3 bases: TGTGCCACGCCCGGAATAGGACTAGCGACCCACACCGGGGAGCTGTTTTTT.

This chain connects TRBV11-2 to TRBJ2-1, with a tentative D call TRBD2 (5 bases). The CDR3 loop spans 14 amino acids. V gave up 3 bases and J gave up 0 bases, with 6 bases separating them. From germline, CDR1 is SGHAT and CDR2 FQNNGV. The CDR3 reads CASSFRGSYNEQFF. The CDR3 bases are TGTGCCAGCAGCTTTCGGGGCTCCTACAATGAGCAGTTCTTC.

The V call is TRBV29-1, the J call TRBJ2-3; D might be TRBD1 (5 bases). The V end was cut by 3 bases, the J end by 4 bases, with 8 bases between. Germline V lookup: CDR1 SQVTM, CDR2 ANQGSEA. This CDR3 has 12 residues. The CDR3 DNA is TGCAGCGTTGAGAACAGGCCAGATACGCAGTATTTT. This gives the protein CSVENRPDTQYF.

In its sample, this clone was seen once. The chain links TRBV12-3 or TRBV12-4 to TRBJ2-3; 7 positions agree with TRBD2. The CDR3 covers 12 residues. V shed 6 bases, J shed 4 bases, and the junction held 1 base outside the gene matches. The CDR3 DNA follows: TGTGCCAGCAGACGGGGGGCAGATACGCAGTATTTT. It translates to CASRRGADTQYF.

This clone was seen once. The J gene is TRBJ2-3, the V gene TRBV5-1, with TRBD1 matching 9 bases. CDR1 is SGHRS and CDR2 is YFSETQ in the germline V gene. The CDR3 loop spans 15 amino acids. V dropped 3 bases and J dropped 0; count of bases not matched to a gene: 2. CDR3 protein: CASSSGQGSTDTQYF. Written as DNA, the CDR3 is TGCGCCAGCAGCTCAGGACAGGGGAGCACAGATACGCAGTATTTT. Variable domain in full (rest from reference TRBV5-1 and TRBJ2-3): KAGVTQTPRYLIKTRGQQVTLSCSPISGHRSVSWYQQTPGQGLQFLFEYFSETQRNKGNFPGRFSGRQFSNSRSEMNVSTLELGDSALYLCASSSGQGSTDTQYFGPGTRLTVL.

This clone was seen a handful of times. The chain employs TRBV6-5 and TRBJ1-2, with 7 bases that match TRBD1. Germline CDR1 is MNHEY and CDR2 is SVGAGI. Trimming took 7 bases from V and 5 from J; bases not matched to a gene: 7. The CDR3 length is 13 residues. The CDR3: CASMGTVGYGYTF. In DNA form, the CDR3 reads TGTGCCAGCATGGGGACAGTCGGATATGGCTACACCTTC.

This chain links TRBV18 with TRBJ1-5; TRBD1 matches at 7 bases. Trimming cost V 6 bases and J 4 bases; bases outside gene matches: 6. CDR3 length: 14 residues. From germline, CDR1 is KGHSH and CDR2 LQKENI. In nucleotides, the CDR3 is TGTGCCAGCTCGCGGGGACAGACAAATCAGCCCCAGCATTTT. This codes for CASSRGQTNQPQHF.

The chain employs TRBV7-2 and TRBJ1-1; TRBD1 agrees at 10 bases. Germline V gene lookup returns CDR1 SGHTA and CDR2 FQGNSA. The V segment lost 2 bases and the J segment 4 bases; nucleotides outside the gene matches: 1. The CDR3 runs 14 residues. The CDR3 DNA follows: TGTGCCAGCAGCTTAAGGACAGGGGGCACTGAAGCTTTCTTT. This gives the protein CASSLRTGGTEAFF.

The gene calls are TRBV7-9 and TRBJ1-4, with a weak D call TRBD1 (6 bases). This CDR3 has 16 residues. Germline V gene sequence: CDR1 SEHNR, CDR2 FQNEAQ (reference sequence). Trimming cost V 2 bases and J 2 bases, with 12 bases left between them. The CDR3 protein is CASSLLSGVTNEKLFF. As DNA, the CDR3 is TGTGCCAGCAGCTTACTCTCAGGGGTCACTAATGAAAAACTGTTTTTT.

The rearrangement joins TRBV30 to TRBJ2-3, with TRBD2 matching 12 bases. V shed 8 bases and J 5 bases; nucleotides not matched to a gene: 8. The CDR3 covers 14 residues. CDR1 and CDR2 (germline): GTSNPN, SVGIG (reference sequence). CDR3 coding DNA: TGTGCCGCTAGCGGGGGGGGAGTAGGAGATACGCAGTATTTT. This sequence encodes CAASGGGVGDTQYF.

The chain links TRBV30 to TRBJ2-1, with 12 bases that match TRBD2. Germline V lookup: CDR1 GTSNPN, CDR2 SVGIG (reference sequence). The CDR3 totals 21 residues. The V and J ends lost 1 base and 4 bases, in that order; junction bases with no gene match: 20. CDR3: CAWSGNGGLAGREGMYNEQFF. In nucleotides, the CDR3 is TGTGCCTGGAGTGGGAATGGTGGACTAGCGGGAAGGGAGGGAATGTACAATGAGCAGTTCTTC. Full variable domain (missing parts from reference TRBV30 and TRBJ2-1): SQTIHQWPATLVQPVGSPLSLECTVEGTSNPNLYWYRQAAGRGLQLLFYSVGIGQISSEVPQNLSASRPQDRQFILSSKKLLLSDSGFYLCAWSGNGGLAGREGMYNEQFFGPGTRLTVL.